Below, 11 T cell receptor beta chains from the same sample are listed, as sequenced in a study of CD8+ T cells in alopecia areata. Once RNA had been extracted, it was reverse transcribed into cDNA to act as the sequencing template. The repertoire was sequenced with immunoSEQ multiplex PCR; TCRdb's copy has only in-frame clones and lacks some. The data contain 150,000 to 200,000 clones, less than 80% of them singletons. Source: CD8+ T cells sorted from blood, taken at week 0. These receptors all come from a human donor with alopecia areata.

J is TRBJ1-2 and V is TRBV7-8; D remains unclear. The CDR3 is 14 residues long. Germline lookup yields CDR1 SGHVS and CDR2 FQNEAQ. The V gene lost 5 bases and the J gene lost 5 bases, with 15 bases spanning the gap. This CDR3 reads CASSTNSRVYGYTF. CDR3 DNA sequence: TGTGCCAGCAGCACAAACAGCCGAGTTTATGGCTACACCTTC.

This rearrangement joins TRBV6-5 to TRBJ2-1; D is unresolved. Germline lookup yields CDR1 MNHEY and CDR2 SVGAGI. Trimming removed 6 bases at V and 7 bases at J, with 10 bases between. The CDR3 has 12 amino acids. The CDR3 DNA sequence: TGTGCCAGCAGCCAATCCGCTAATGAGCAGTTCTTC. This gives the protein CASSQSANEQFF.

This clone appeared a few times. The rearrangement links TRBV14 to TRBJ2-5, with D perhaps TRBD1 (5 bases). Germline CDR1 SGHDN, CDR2 FVKESK. The CDR3 loop spans 17 amino acids. Trimming stripped 0 bases from V and 0 bases from J, with 14 bases between. The CDR3 coding sequence is TGTGCCAGCAGCCAAGAAGGATTGGCAGGGAACCAAGAGACCCAGTACTTC. This sequence encodes CASSQEGLAGNQETQYF.

The gene calls are TRBV19 and TRBJ2-2, with 9 bases lining up with TRBD2. After removal of 5 bases from V and 6 bases from J, the junction contained 10 bases not matched to a gene. Germline values: CDR1 LNHDA, CDR2 SQIVND (reference sequence). CDR3 length: 16 amino acids. Here the CDR3 reads CASSAGTSLISGELFF. CDR3 coding DNA: TGTGCCAGTAGTGCCGGGACTAGCTTAATCTCCGGGGAGCTGTTTTTT.

CDR3: CASRVDNGGYTF. The CDR3 nucleotides read TGTGCCAGCCGAGTGGACAACGGAGGCTACACCTTC. The V and J genes are TRBV6-4 and TRBJ1-2; possibly TRBD1 for D (5 bases). Between the trimmed V and J ends, which lost 8 bases and 8 bases, there was a span of 15 bases. Germline CDR1 MRHNA, CDR2 SNTAGT. The CDR3 contains 12 residues.

This clone came up once. The chain has TRBV4-1 and TRBJ2-3; D unclear. Germline V CDR1 and CDR2: MGHRA, YSYEKL. The CDR3 consists of 17 residues. V gave up 5 bases and J gave up 0 bases, with 18 bases separating them. The DNA of the CDR3 is TGCGCCAGCAGCATACAACCTTCTGCACCAAGCACAGATACGCAGTATTTT. Translating gives CASSIQPSAPSTDTQYF.

J is TRBJ1-4 and V is TRBV10-3; maybe TRBD1 (5 bases). The ends were cut back, 9 bases at V and 10 bases at J, with 24 bases in the middle. The CDR3 is 15 residues long. Germline V CDR1 and CDR2: ENHRY, SYGVKD. The chain's CDR3 is CAIRASGLHSGKLFF. CDR3 DNA: TGTGCCATTAGGGCCTCGGGGCTCCATAGTGGAAAACTGTTTTTT.

The chain employs TRBV6-4 and TRBJ1-5, with a tentative D call TRBD1 (5 bases). Trimming took off 0 bases at V and 5 bases at J, with 14 bases between the two ends. The germline V gene has CDR1 MRHNA and CDR2 SNTAGT. This CDR3 has 16 amino acids. The CDR3 nucleotides read TGTGCCAGCAGTGACTCGATCGTCGGGGGGGATCAGCCCCAGCATTTT. The encoded protein is CASSDSIVGGDQPQHF.

This clone was counted only a few times. The chain links TRBV6-5 to TRBJ2-1; D might be TRBD1 or TRBD2, each matching 5 bases. Germline loops: CDR1 MNHEY, CDR2 SVGAGI. The V and J ends lost 6 bases and 7 bases respectively, with 16 bases between them. The CDR3 totals 14 residues. CDR3 sequence reads: CASSSFEGRNEQFF. The CDR3 DNA reads TGTGCCAGCAGCAGCTTTGAGGGGAGAAATGAGCAGTTCTTC.

The J gene is TRBJ1-2, the V gene TRBV13; tentative D call: TRBD1 (6 bases). The V gene lost 5 bases and the J gene lost 11 bases, with 21 bases spanning the gap. The CDR3 extends over 14 amino acids. Germline CDR1 PRHDT, CDR2 FYEKMQ (reference sequence). CDR3 sequence: CASSPLLGGQMYTF. For the CDR3, the DNA is TGTGCCAGCAGCCCCCTACTGGGGGGGCAAATGTACACCTTC. The complete variable domain, with remaining parts taken from reference TRBV13 and TRBJ1-2, reads AAGVIQSPRHLIKEKRETATLKCYPIPRHDTVYWYQQGPGQDPQFLISFYEKMQSDKGSIPDRFSAQQFSDYHSELNMSSLELGDSALYFCASSPLLGGQMYTFGSGTRLTVV.

This chain connects TRBV12-5 to TRBJ1-1; TRBD1 is a possible D gene (5 bases). Per the germline V gene, CDR1 is LGHNT and CDR2 is FRNRAP. The CDR3 is 14 residues long. The V end lost 0 bases, the J end lost 5 bases, and 10 bases lay between the germline ends. CDR3 nucleotide sequence: TGTGCTAGTGGTTTGGTAAGGGGTGGAACTGAAGCTTTCTTT. Its translation: CASGLVRGGTEAFF. The entire variable domain, with the rest obtained from reference TRBV12-5 and TRBJ1-1, is as follows: DARVTQTPRHKVTEMGQEVTMRCQPILGHNTVFWYRQTMMQGLELLAYFRNRAPLDDSGMPKDRFSAEMPDATLATLKIQPSEPRDSAVYFCASGLVRGGTEAFFGQGTRLTVV.